The clone carrying this TCR beta chain was found many times. This sample is drawn from a study of T-cell reconstitution after alpha-beta-depleted transplantation in children. This CDR3 is 15 amino acids long. CDR1 and CDR2 from the germline V gene are MNHEY and SVGAGI. With 2 bases removed from V and 4 bases from J, the gap between germline ends came to 15 bases. Preparation of the TCRbeta library used unique molecular identifiers. Each CDR3 protein is one row after TCRdb ran MiXCR on the PCR reads. The table lists 600,000 to 800,000 distinct CDR3 sequences, 10% to 15% of them singletons. The sequenced sample was PBMCs, obtained before TCRalphabeta/CD19-depleted stem cell transplant. This TCR derives from a girl aged 2-10 years with congenital amegakaryocytic thrombocytopenia, due to receive a stem cell transplant. This rearrangement joins TRBV6-5 to TRBJ2-7; tentative D call: TRBD2 (6 bases). The CDR3 region has the DNA TGTGCCAGCAGTTACCAGACCCACCGGGGGTACGAGCAGTACTTC. Encoded protein: CASSYQTHRGYEQYF.